This T cell receptor beta chain was sequenced for a study of response to subunit inactivated influenza vaccine. This CDR3 has 15 residues. Germline trimming cut 6 bases from V and 6 bases from J; bases unmatched to any gene: 12. CDR1 and CDR2 from the germline V gene are MNHEY and SVGEGT. TCRdb used MiXCR to reprocess the RT-PCR reads, holding one entry per CDR3 protein. The sample shows more than 700,000 distinct CDR3 sequences, 20% to 25% of them seen only once. Source: PBMCs from blood, taken 5 days after vaccination. This TCR was sampled from a man in his fifties who received an inactivated influenza vaccine. The rearrangement joins TRBV6-2 or TRBV6-3 to TRBJ2-7; TRBD1 agrees at 9 bases. The chain's CDR3 is CASSSTGTGKREQYF. In DNA form, the CDR3 reads TGTGCCAGCAGCTCCACCGGGACAGGGAAGCGCGAGCAGTACTTC.